This entry lists 25 T cell receptor beta chains sequenced from one sample in a study of T cell responses to AZD1222 COVID-19 vaccine. The assay was immunoSEQ multiplex PCR, and TCRdb's table has in-frame clones only and misses some. The table shows about 140,000 clones, with over 75% occurring only once. Sequenced here: peripheral blood, sampled on day 0 of AZD1222 vaccination. These receptors were collected from an adult in good health.

V gene TRBV6-5 combines with J gene TRBJ2-3; 13 positions agree with TRBD2. Germline values: CDR1 MNHEY, CDR2 SVGAGI. V gave up 5 bases and J gave up 5 bases; unmatched junction bases: 4. The CDR3 extends over 15 amino acids. CDR3 residues: CASSRTSGSGDTQYF. DNA of the CDR3: TGTGCCAGCAGTCGGACTAGCGGGAGTGGAGATACGCAGTATTTT.

The rearrangement uses TRBV15 and TRBJ1-5, with D possibly being TRBD1 (5 bases). Germline CDR1 and CDR2: LNHNV and YYDKDF (reference sequence). Deletions cut 0 bases from V and 2 bases from J, with 8 bases between. This CDR3 is built from 15 residues. In DNA, the CDR3 is TGTGCCACCAGCAGAGATGGGACGGGCAATCAGCCCCAGCATTTT. Translation: CATSRDGTGNQPQHF.

The chain carries TRBV3-1 (or the pseudogene TRBV3-2) and TRBJ1-2; no firm D call. Trimming took off 5 bases at V and 2 bases at J, with 9 bases between the two ends. The CDR3 has 13 amino acids. Germline CDR1 LGHDT, CDR2 YNNKEL (reference sequence). CDR3 residues: CASSLEGNYGYTF. The CDR3 region has the DNA TGTGCCAGCAGCTTAGAAGGGAACTATGGCTACACCTTC.

The chain is built from TRBV10-3 and TRBJ2-1; no clear D gene. Germline values: CDR1 ENHRY, CDR2 SYGVKD. Trimming pared 2 bases from V and 2 bases from J, leaving 10 bases between. The CDR3 contains 15 residues. The CDR3 bases are TGTGCCATCAGTGAGAAACAGACCCCCTACAATGAGCAGTTCTTC. Protein product: CAISEKQTPYNEQFF.

The chain carries TRBV2 and TRBJ1-5, with D perhaps matching TRBD1 (5 bases). The CDR3 is 16 amino acids. Germline loops: CDR1 SNHLY, CDR2 FYNNEI. Trimming stripped 5 bases from V and 1 base from J, with 15 bases between. The CDR3 DNA reads as TGTGCCAGCAGTTCCCTTAACAGGAGAAGCAATCAGCCCCAGCATTTT. Translated: CASSSLNRRSNQPQHF.

The V gene is TRBV7-2, the J gene TRBJ2-1; a weak D match, TRBD2 (6 bases). CDR3 length: 15 residues. Trimming cost V 0 bases and J 6 bases, with 12 bases left between them. Germline CDR1 is SGHTA and CDR2 is FQGNSA. The CDR3 DNA follows: TGTGCCAGCAGCTTAGCTCTGGCGGGGAGCAATGAGCAGTTCTTC. This gives the protein CASSLALAGSNEQFF.

This clone was counted only a few times. This rearrangement joins TRBV6-4 to TRBJ2-1; 7 bases match TRBD2. Per germline, CDR1 MRHNA and CDR2 SNTAGT. J gave up 5 bases and V 5 bases, and 3 bases lay outside the gene matches. CDR3 length equals 13 residues. This CDR3 is CASSSGANNEQFF. The CDR3 bases are TGTGCCAGCAGTAGCGGGGCAAACAATGAGCAGTTCTTC.

The chain couples TRBV14 to TRBJ1-6, with unresolved D. With 0 bases removed from V and 9 bases from J, the gap between germline ends came to 9 bases. CDR3 size: 14 residues. Germline assignment: CDR1 SGHDN and CDR2 FVKESK. The CDR3 region has the DNA TGTGCCAGCAGCCAAGACTGGGGAGGTTCACCCCTCCACTTT. Translated: CASSQDWGGSPLHF.

V usage is TRBV19 and J usage is TRBJ1-4; maybe TRBD1 (5 bases). Trimming stripped 2 bases from V and 7 bases from J, with 8 bases between. The CDR3 spans 13 residues. The V gene's germline CDR1 is LNHDA and CDR2 SQIVND (reference sequence). CDR3 in DNA: TGTGCCAGTAGTATAATGGGGGTTGAAAAACTGTTTTTT. Its translation: CASSIMGVEKLFF.

The V gene is TRBV7-2, the J gene TRBJ1-2; 7 bases are a match to TRBD1. Germline values: CDR1 SGHTA, CDR2 FQGNSA. The CDR3 extends over 14 amino acids. The junction had 9 bases not matched to a gene; V was cut back by 5 bases and J by 6 bases. CDR3 protein: CASSPKTGLNGYTF. For the CDR3, the DNA is TGTGCCAGCAGCCCAAAGACAGGGTTGAATGGCTACACCTTC. Full variable domain (remainder filled in from reference TRBV7-2 and TRBJ1-2): GAGVSQSPSNKVTEKGKDVELRCDPISGHTALYWYRQSLGQGLEFLIYFQGNSAPDKSGLPSDRFSAERTGGSVSTLTIQRTQQEDSAVYLCASSPKTGLNGYTFGSGTRLTVV.

V gene TRBV10-3 combines with J gene TRBJ2-7, with a tentative D call TRBD1 (5 bases). The CDR3 loop spans 13 amino acids. Trimming left V 3 bases short and J 3 bases short, with 9 bases between. Germline CDR1 ENHRY, CDR2 SYGVKD. The CDR3 DNA is TGTGCCATCAGTGACCGACAGAACTACGAGCAGTACTTC. Protein sequence: CAISDRQNYEQYF.

The chain combines TRBV30 with TRBJ2-7; D is perhaps TRBD1 or TRBD2 (5 bases each). This CDR3 is built from 12 residues. With 2 bases removed from V and 6 bases from J, the gap between germline ends came to 11 bases. Germline V CDR1 and CDR2: GTSNPN, SVGIG (reference sequence). The chain's CDR3 is CAWSWAGTEQYF. The CDR3 bases are TGTGCCTGGAGTTGGGCAGGGACCGAGCAGTACTTC.

The genes are TRBV5-5 and TRBJ2-7; TRBD1 agrees at 8 bases. Germline V gene lookup returns CDR1 SGHKS and CDR2 YYEKEE (reference sequence). CDR3 length: 14 residues. V shed 2 bases and J 9 bases; nucleotides not matched to a gene: 10. The CDR3 region has the DNA TGTGCCAGCAGCTTAGACAGGGGAGTTTCAGGGCAGTACTTC. It is translated as CASSLDRGVSGQYF.

The V gene is TRBV19, the J gene TRBJ1-5; D is ambiguous. With 7 bases removed from V and 3 bases from J, the gap between germline ends came to 10 bases. Germline values: CDR1 LNHDA, CDR2 SQIVND (reference sequence). The CDR3 is made up of 13 amino acids. The CDR3 DNA is TGTGCCAGTAAGGAACAGATCAATCAGCCCCAGCATTTT. It is translated as CASKEQINQPQHF. The whole variable domain, filled in from reference TRBV19 and TRBJ1-5, reads DGGITQSPKYLFRKEGQNVTLSCEQNLNHDAMYWYRQDPGQGLRLIYYSQIVNDFQKGDIAEGYSVSREKKESFPLTVTSAQKNPTAFYLCASKEQINQPQHFGDGTRLSIL.

The chain is built from TRBV3-1 (or the pseudogene TRBV3-2) and TRBJ1-1; D is unresolved. CDR1 and CDR2 (germline): LGHDT, YNNKEL (reference sequence). The germline V and J ends were trimmed by 1 base and 1 base, with 13 bases remaining between them. The CDR3 runs to 16 residues. CDR3 nucleotides: TGTGCCAGCAGCCAAGTCGGGGTGTCGGCGAACACTGAAGCTTTCTTT. Translation: CASSQVGVSANTEAFF.

The sample holds a few counts of this clone. The CDR3 sequence is CASRTTGGYTF. The CDR3 nucleotides read TGCGCCAGCAGGACGACTGGTGGCTACACCTTC. This sequence joins TRBV10-2 and TRBJ1-2; D is ambiguous. V was shortened by 6 bases and J by 7 bases, with 9 bases between the two germline ends. The CDR3 is made up of 11 amino acids. Germline V gene lookup returns CDR1 WSHSY and CDR2 SAAADI.

This chain connects TRBV19 to TRBJ1-3; no definite D call. Germline V gives CDR1 LNHDA, CDR2 SQIVND (reference sequence). CDR3 length equals 17 residues. V was shortened by 0 bases and J by 0 bases, with 12 bases between the two germline ends. CDR3 loop: CASSIDPVTYSGNTIYF. The CDR3 bases are TGTGCCAGTAGTATAGATCCCGTGACATACTCTGGAAACACCATATATTTT.

The J gene is TRBJ2-3, the V gene TRBV5-1; D may be TRBD1 (5 bases). Trimming removed 8 bases at V and 6 bases at J, with 7 bases between. The germline CDR1 and CDR2 sequences are SGHRS and YFSETQ. CDR3 length: 10 amino acids. The CDR3 DNA sequence: TGCGCCAGAAAGGGGGATACGCAGTATTTT. This sequence encodes CARKGDTQYF.

The genes are TRBV7-6 and TRBJ1-2; tentative D call: TRBD1 (5 bases). Trimming shortened V by 3 bases and J by 7 bases, and 9 bases separated the two germline ends. The CDR3 runs 12 residues. CDR1 is SGHVS, CDR2 FNYEAQ, per germline. In DNA, the CDR3 is TGTGCCAGCAGCTTGAGGGGTAGTGGCTACACCTTC. Translating gives CASSLRGSGYTF. Full variable domain (remainder filled in from reference TRBV7-6 and TRBJ1-2): GAGVSQSPRYKVTKRGQDVALRCDPISGHVSLYWYRQALGQGPEFLTYFNYEAQQDKSGLPNDRFSAERPEGSISTLTIQRTEQRDSAMYRCASSLRGSGYTFGSGTRLTVV.

This chain joins TRBV5-1 and TRBJ2-5; D might be TRBD1 (5 bases). The CDR3 is 13 amino acids. In germline, CDR1 is SGHRS, CDR2 YFSETQ. The V end was cut by 7 bases, the J end by 1 base, with 11 bases between. The CDR3 bases are TGCGCCAGCTTTAGACAGACCCAAGAGACCCAGTACTTC. This gives the protein CASFRQTQETQYF. Full variable domain (missing parts from reference TRBV5-1 and TRBJ2-5): KAGVTQTPRYLIKTRGQQVTLSCSPISGHRSVSWYQQTPGQGLQFLFEYFSETQRNKGNFPGRFSGRQFSNSRSEMNVSTLELGDSALYLCASFRQTQETQYFGPGTRLLVL.

The rearrangement links TRBV11-3 to TRBJ2-3, with TRBD1 identical over 7 bases. CDR1 SGHNT and CDR2 YENEEA come from the germline V gene. This CDR3 contains 13 residues. The V segment lost 3 bases and the J segment 6 bases; nucleotides outside the gene matches: 3. DNA for the CDR3: TGTGCCAGCAGCTTTACAGGGGAGGATACGCAGTATTTT. Encoded protein: CASSFTGEDTQYF.

Turning to this clone: The same CDR3 arises from other DNA sequences in this sample as well. The chain has TRBV30 and TRBJ2-7; D is unresolved. The germline CDR1 and CDR2 sequences are GTSNPN and SVGIG (reference sequence). The germline V and J ends were trimmed by 2 bases and 1 base, with 3 bases remaining between them. The CDR3 loop spans 11 amino acids. The DNA of the CDR3 is TGTGCCTGGAGTTCATCCTACGAGCAGTACTTC. It translates to CAWSSSYEQYF.

V and J are TRBV12-3 or TRBV12-4 and TRBJ1-1; D is undetermined. V was cut by 3 bases and J by 5 bases, with 10 bases left in between. There are 13 residues in the CDR3. In DNA form, the CDR3 reads TGTGCCAGCAGTTTTAGGAAAACAACTGAAGCTTTCTTT. Residues: CASSFRKTTEAFF.

The rearrangement uses TRBV11-2 and TRBJ2-1, with 9 bases that match TRBD2. The CDR3 covers 13 residues. Unmatched junction bases numbered 7, after V lost 5 bases and J lost 11 bases. Germline V gene lookup returns CDR1 SGHAT and CDR2 FQNNGV. The CDR3 nucleotides read TGTGCCAGCAGCGCAGCGGCGGGAGGGAAGCAGTTCTTC. Translated, it gives CASSAAAGGKQFF.

V is TRBV30 and J is TRBJ1-1; D is unclear. The CDR3 loop spans 12 amino acids. V dropped 7 bases and J dropped 11 bases, with 20 bases sitting between them. Germline V gene data show CDR1 as GTSNPN and CDR2 as SVGIG (reference sequence). CDR3 in amino acids: CAYSGSLIRAFF. DNA of the CDR3: TGTGCCTACAGCGGTAGTCTCATTAGGGCTTTCTTT.